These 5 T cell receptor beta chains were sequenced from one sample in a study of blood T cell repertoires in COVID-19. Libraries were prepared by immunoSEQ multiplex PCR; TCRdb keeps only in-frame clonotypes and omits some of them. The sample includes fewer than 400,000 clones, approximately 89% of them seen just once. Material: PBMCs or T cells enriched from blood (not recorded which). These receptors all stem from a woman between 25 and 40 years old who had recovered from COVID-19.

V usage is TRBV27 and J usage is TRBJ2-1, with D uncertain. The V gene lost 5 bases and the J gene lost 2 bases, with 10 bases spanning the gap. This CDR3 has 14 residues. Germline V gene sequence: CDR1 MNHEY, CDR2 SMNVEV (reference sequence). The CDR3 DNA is TGTGCCAGCAGTCCCGGGTCCACCTACAATGAGCAGTTCTTC. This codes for CASSPGSTYNEQFF.

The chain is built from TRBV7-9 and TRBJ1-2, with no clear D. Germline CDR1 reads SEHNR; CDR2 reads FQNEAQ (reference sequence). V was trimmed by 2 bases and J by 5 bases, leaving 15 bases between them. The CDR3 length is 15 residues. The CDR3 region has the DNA TGTGCCAGCAGCTTACCTATATCATATCTTTATGGCTACACCTTC. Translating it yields CASSLPISYLYGYTF.

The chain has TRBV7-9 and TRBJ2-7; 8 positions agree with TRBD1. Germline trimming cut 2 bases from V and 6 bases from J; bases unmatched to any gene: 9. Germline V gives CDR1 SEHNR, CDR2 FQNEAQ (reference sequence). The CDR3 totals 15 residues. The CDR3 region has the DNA TGTGCCAGCAGCTTAACCGGGACAGGACTCGGCGAGCAGTACTTC. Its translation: CASSLTGTGLGEQYF.

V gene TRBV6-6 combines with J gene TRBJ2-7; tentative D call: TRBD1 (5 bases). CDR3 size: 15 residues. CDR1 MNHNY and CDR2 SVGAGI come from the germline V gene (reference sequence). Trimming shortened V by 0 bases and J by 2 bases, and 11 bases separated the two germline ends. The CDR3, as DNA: TGTGCCAGCAGTTACTCCCGACAGACAACCTACGAGCAGTACTTC. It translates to CASSYSRQTTYEQYF.

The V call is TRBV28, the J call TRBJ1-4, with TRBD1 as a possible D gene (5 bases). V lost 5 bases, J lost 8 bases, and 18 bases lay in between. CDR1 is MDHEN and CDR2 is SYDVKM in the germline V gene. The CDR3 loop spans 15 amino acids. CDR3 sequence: CASSPPGGTGEKLFF. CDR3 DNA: TGTGCCAGCAGTCCCCCCGGAGGGACTGGGGAAAAACTGTTTTTT.